A selection of T cell receptor beta chains follows, all from one sample in a study of graft-versus-host responses after intestinal transplantation. TCRdb keeps only in-frame clones here, not all; method: immunoSEQ multiplex PCR. The sample records some 90,000 clones, 85% to 95% being singletons. What these receptors recognize is not known. Sequences were derived from unstimulated CD8+ T cells sorted from spleen or lymph node cells, sampled before transplant. Receptors were obtained from a human donor who was the organ donor for an intestinal transplant. Both conserved end residues are part of each CDR3. A D gene is named only where the DNA matches it firmly. The listing skips clone size in some rows; elsewhere it reads once, few, many or a size class.

size: .; J: TRBJ2-3; D: .; V: TRBV7-2; CDR3: CASSPLGGSTDTQYF; DNA: TGTGCCAGCAGCCCATTAGGGGGAAGCACAGATACGCAGTATTTT
size: .; J: TRBJ2-2; D: .; V: TRBV29-1; CDR3: CSVSPRGPIIGELFF; DNA: TGCAGCGTTTCACCCAGGGGACCGATTATCGGGGAGCTGTTTTTT
size: .; J: TRBJ2-7; D: .; V: TRBV21-1; CDR3: CASSPGQGLAGEQYF; DNA: TGTGCCAGCAGCCCCGGACAGGGTTTGGCGGGCGAGCAGTACTTC
size: .; J: TRBJ1-5; D: TRBD1; V: TRBV6-5; CDR3: CASSYPWDRKNQPQHF; DNA: TGTGCCAGCAGTTACCCCTGGGACAGGAAAAATCAGCCCCAGCATTTT
size: once; J: TRBJ2-3; D: .; V: TRBV2; CDR3: CASSEGLPPAQYF; DNA: TGTGCCAGCAGTGAAGGACTCCCTCCTGCGCAGTATTTT
size: .; J: TRBJ1-1; D: .; V: TRBV29-1; CDR3: CSVEERGSGRRGSEAFF; DNA: TGCAGCGTTGAAGAAAGGGGAAGCGGCAGGCGGGGATCTGAAGCTTTCTTT
size: .; J: TRBJ1-6; D: .; V: TRBV28; CDR3: CASSLTGNSPLHF; DNA: TGTGCCAGCAGTTTGACAGGCAATTCACCCCTCCACTTT
size: .; J: TRBJ1-1; D: TRBD1; V: TRBV19; CDR3: CASSIVDRGMNTEAFF; DNA: TGTGCCAGTAGTATAGTGGACAGGGGCATGAACACTGAAGCTTTCTTT
size: few; J: TRBJ2-7; D: TRBD1; V: TRBV4-1; CDR3: CASSQVQGVTEQYF; DNA: TGCGCCAGCAGCCAAGTTCAGGGGGTTACCGAGCAGTACTTC
size: .; J: TRBJ1-5; D: .; V: TRBV2; CDR3: CASSEALEGSQPQHF; DNA: TGTGCCAGCAGTGAAGCGCTGGAAGGGAGTCAGCCCCAGCATTTT
size: .; J: TRBJ2-2; D: .; V: TRBV6-5; CDR3: CASSPLAFGGELFF; DNA: TGTGCCAGCAGTCCGCTAGCGTTCGGCGGGGAGCTGTTTTTT
size: .; J: TRBJ2-7; D: .; V: TRBV6-5; CDR3: CASSLESISYEQYF; DNA: TGTGCCAGCTCATTAGAGTCTATCTCCTACGAGCAGTACTTC
size: .; J: TRBJ1-1; D: .; V: TRBV11-2; CDR3: CASSLGGGRTEAFF; DNA: TGTGCCAGCAGCTTAGGGGGGGGTCGGACTGAAGCTTTCTTT
size: .; J: TRBJ1-1; D: .; V: TRBV5-6; CDR3: CAPQDRQNTEAFF; DNA: TGTGCCCCCCAGGACAGACAGAACACTGAAGCTTTCTTT
size: .; J: TRBJ1-1; D: .; V: TRBV9; CDR3: CASSVNRVTEAFF; DNA: TGTGCCAGCAGCGTCAACAGGGTTACTGAAGCTTTCTTT
size: .; J: TRBJ1-1; D: .; V: TRBV9; CDR3: CASSVGMNTEAFF; DNA: TGTGCCAGCAGCGTGGGCATGAACACTGAAGCTTTCTTT
size: .; J: TRBJ2-7; D: .; V: TRBV4-1; CDR3: CASSPPGSYEQYF; DNA: TGCGCCAGCAGCCCGCCCGGGTCCTACGAGCAGTACTTC
size: .; J: TRBJ2-5; D: TRBD2; V: TRBV7-9; CDR3: CASSLRLAGGLLRETQYF; DNA: TGTGCCAGCAGCCTCCGACTAGCGGGGGGTCTACTTCGAGAGACCCAGTACTTC
size: .; J: TRBJ2-3; D: TRBD2; V: TRBV13; CDR3: CASSSRTSGVADTQYF; DNA: TGTGCCAGCAGCTCCCGGACTAGCGGGGTCGCAGATACGCAGTATTTT
size: .; J: TRBJ2-7; D: TRBD2; V: TRBV5-6; CDR3: CASSVGTPGGYEQYF; DNA: TGTGCCAGCAGCGTGGGGACCCCGGGGGGCTACGAGCAGTACTTC
size: .; J: TRBJ2-3; D: TRBD1; V: TRBV10-3; CDR3: CAISMTGGGTDTQYF; DNA: TGTGCCATCAGTATGACAGGGGGCGGCACAGATACGCAGTATTTT
size: .; J: TRBJ2-7; D: .; V: TRBV5-1; CDR3: CASSPSVRLPDYEQYF; DNA: TGCGCCAGCAGCCCCAGCGTGAGGTTACCGGACTACGAGCAGTACTTC
size: few; J: TRBJ2-1; D: TRBD2; V: TRBV13; CDR3: CASSPPSASGGYEQFF; DNA: TGTGCCAGCAGCCCACCTTCGGCTAGCGGGGGTTATGAGCAGTTCTTC
size: .; J: TRBJ2-7; D: .; V: TRBV10-2; CDR3: CASSGMGGYYEQYF; DNA: TGCGCCAGCAGCGGGATGGGAGGTTACTACGAGCAGTACTTC
size: few; J: TRBJ1-3; D: .; V: TRBV19; CDR3: CASSSRGGNTIYF; DNA: TGTGCCAGTAGTAGCAGGGGTGGAAACACCATATATTTT
size: .; J: TRBJ2-2; D: TRBD2; V: TRBV9; CDR3: CASSVVAGGNTGELFF; DNA: TGTGCCAGCAGCGTAGTAGCGGGGGGGAACACCGGGGAGCTGTTTTTT
size: .; J: TRBJ1-2; D: .; V: TRBV19; CDR3: CATTYREPNYGYTF; DNA: TGTGCCACGACCTACAGAGAACCTAACTATGGCTACACCTTC
size: .; J: TRBJ2-3; D: TRBD2; V: TRBV18; CDR3: CASSSPTSGGTDTQYF; DNA: TGTGCCAGCTCCTCCCCGACTAGCGGGGGCACAGATACGCAGTATTTT
size: .; J: TRBJ1-4; D: .; V: TRBV27; CDR3: CASSSSGATNEKLFF; DNA: TGTGCCAGCAGCTCGTCCGGAGCAACTAATGAAAAACTGTTTTTT
size: .; J: TRBJ1-2; D: TRBD1; V: TRBV7-9; CDR3: CASSFRQGDNYGYTF; DNA: TGTGCCAGCAGCTTCCGACAGGGGGATAACTATGGCTACACCTTC
size: .; J: TRBJ2-5; D: .; V: TRBV9; CDR3: CASGGGTGKETQYF; DNA: TGTGCCAGCGGGGGGGGAACAGGGAAAGAGACCCAGTACTTC
size: once; J: TRBJ2-1; D: .; V: TRBV2; CDR3: CAYWSNWDEQFF; DNA: TGTGCCTATTGGAGTAATTGGGATGAGCAGTTCTTC
size: once; J: TRBJ2-2; D: TRBD2; V: TRBV27; CDR3: CASSPDVAGPNTGELFF; DNA: TGTGCCAGCAGTCCCGATGTAGCGGGCCCTAACACCGGGGAGCTGTTTTTT
size: .; J: TRBJ1-2; D: .; V: TRBV29-1; CDR3: CSVEEGTAGYTF; DNA: TGCAGCGTTGAAGAGGGGACTGCCGGCTACACCTTC
size: .; J: TRBJ2-1; D: .; V: TRBV4-1; CDR3: CASSQITAPGEQFF; DNA: TGCGCCAGCAGCCAAATTACCGCTCCCGGTGAGCAGTTCTTC
size: once; J: TRBJ1-6; D: .; V: TRBV7-9; CDR3: CASSPTGNSPLHF; DNA: TGTGCCAGCAGCCCTACAGGGAATTCACCCCTCCACTTT
size: once; J: TRBJ2-7; D: .; V: TRBV4-1; CDR3: CASSSQMGLITYEQYF; DNA: TGCGCCAGCAGCTCCCAAATGGGACTTATAACCTACGAGCAGTACTTC
size: .; J: TRBJ1-2; D: .; V: TRBV5-6; CDR3: CASSLVSGIHGYTF; DNA: TGTGCCAGCAGCTTGGTGTCAGGGATCCATGGCTACACCTTC
size: .; J: TRBJ2-7; D: TRBD1; V: TRBV28; CDR3: CASTPRGTGSYEQYF; DNA: TGTGCCAGCACCCCAAGGGGGACAGGGTCCTACGAGCAGTACTTC
size: .; J: TRBJ2-5; D: TRBD1; V: TRBV13; CDR3: CASSLETGTETQYF; DNA: TGTGCCAGCAGCTTAGAGACAGGGACAGAGACCCAGTACTTC
size: .; J: TRBJ1-1; D: .; V: TRBV4-1; CDR3: CASSQGPVGATEAFF; DNA: TGCGCCAGCAGCCAAGGCCCTGTTGGGGCCACTGAAGCTTTCTTT
size: once; J: TRBJ2-7; D: .; V: TRBV6-1; CDR3: CASSVTVLYEQYF; DNA: TGTGCCAGCAGTGTGACTGTGCTCTACGAGCAGTACTTC
size: .; J: TRBJ2-2; D: .; V: TRBV5-6; CDR3: CASSFISVVATGELFF; DNA: TGTGCCAGCAGCTTTATCAGCGTCGTCGCCACCGGGGAGCTGTTTTTT
size: .; J: TRBJ2-1; D: TRBD2; V: TRBV7-3; CDR3: CASSPLAGGFNEQFF; DNA: TGTGCCAGCAGCCCCCTAGCGGGGGGTTTCAATGAGCAGTTCTTC
size: .; J: TRBJ2-7; D: TRBD1; V: TRBV6-5; CDR3: CASSYSIGGWAEQYF; DNA: TGTGCCAGCAGTTACTCGATAGGGGGCTGGGCCGAGCAGTACTTC
size: .; J: TRBJ2-7; D: TRBD2; V: TRBV7-3; CDR3: CASSVLGGGDFGEQYF; DNA: TGTGCCAGCAGCGTCCTAGGTGGGGGGGATTTCGGCGAGCAGTACTTC
size: once; J: TRBJ2-1; D: TRBD2; V: TRBV30; CDR3: CAWSHNGGTEQFF; DNA: TGTGCCTGGAGTCATAACGGGGGGACCGAGCAGTTCTTC
size: .; J: TRBJ2-2; D: .; V: TRBV7-2; CDR3: CASSLGLAPGELFF; DNA: TGTGCCAGCAGCTTAGGGCTAGCGCCCGGGGAGCTGTTTTTT
size: .; J: TRBJ2-3; D: .; V: TRBV7-2; CDR3: CASSLGQGPDTQYF; DNA: TGTGCCAGCAGCTTAGGGCAGGGGCCAGATACGCAGTATTTT
size: .; J: TRBJ1-5; D: .; V: TRBV30; CDR3: CAWSERVSNQPQHF; DNA: TGTGCCTGGAGTGAGCGGGTGAGCAATCAGCCCCAGCATTTT
size: once; J: TRBJ2-3; D: .; V: TRBV7-3; CDR3: CASSLWATDTQYF; DNA: TGTGCCAGCAGCTTATGGGCCACAGATACGCAGTATTTT
size: .; J: TRBJ2-1; D: .; V: TRBV4-1; CDR3: CASSQEQVSYNEQFF; DNA: TGCGCCAGCAGCCAAGAGCAGGTTTCCTACAATGAGCAGTTCTTC
size: .; J: TRBJ1-1; D: .; V: TRBV5-1; CDR3: CASSSTGNTEAFF; DNA: TGCGCCAGCAGCTCGACAGGGAACACTGAAGCTTTCTTT
size: .; J: TRBJ1-3; D: .; V: TRBV9; CDR3: CASTSGGYGNTIYF; DNA: TGTGCCAGCACGTCCGGCGGGTACGGAAACACCATATATTTT